The entry below gives a single T cell receptor beta chain sequence along with its context. Its antigen is as yet unknown. This sample stems from a study of PD-L1 blockade in urothelial cancer. Study context: About 85% of the roughly 30 patients comprised males who had bladder-origin urothelial cancer. Each participant's history included 0 to 3 prior chemotherapy regimens. At 6 weeks and at 3 weeks (second dose) after treatment start, blood was analyzed. General study points: Pretreatment clonality of the blood TCR repertoire below the median was predictive of superior survival.

CDR3 length: 13 residues. The V end was cut by 0 bases, the J end by 8 bases, with 10 bases between. Germline V gives CDR1 GTSNPN, CDR2 SVGIG (reference sequence). TCRdb keeps only in-frame clones here, not all; method: immunoSEQ multiplex PCR. The sample has 100,000 to 150,000 clones; less than 85% are singletons. Time point here: pretreatment peripheral blood. The chain recombines TRBV30 with TRBJ1-4; TRBD1 is a possible D gene (6 bases). The clonotype originates from a man in his forties or fifties with urothelial cancer. This specimen was PBMCs, taken around atezolizumab (anti-PD-L1) treatment. CDR3 amino acids: CAWSVQQGEKLFF. The DNA of the CDR3 is TGTGCCTGGAGTGTACAGCAGGGGGAAAAACTGTTTTTT.